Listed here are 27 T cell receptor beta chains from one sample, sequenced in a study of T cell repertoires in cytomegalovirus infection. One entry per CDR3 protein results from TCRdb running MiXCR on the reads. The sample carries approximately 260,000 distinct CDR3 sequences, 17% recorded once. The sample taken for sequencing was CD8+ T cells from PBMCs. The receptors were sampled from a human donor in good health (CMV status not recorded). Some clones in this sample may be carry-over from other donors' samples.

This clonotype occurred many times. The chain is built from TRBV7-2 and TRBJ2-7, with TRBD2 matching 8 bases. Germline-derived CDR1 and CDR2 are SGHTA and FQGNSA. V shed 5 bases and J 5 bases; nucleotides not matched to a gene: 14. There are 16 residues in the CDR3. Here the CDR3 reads CASSVRSGGGINEQYF. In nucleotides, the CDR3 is TGTGCCAGCAGCGTACGTTCAGGCGGGGGGATCAACGAGCAGTACTTC.

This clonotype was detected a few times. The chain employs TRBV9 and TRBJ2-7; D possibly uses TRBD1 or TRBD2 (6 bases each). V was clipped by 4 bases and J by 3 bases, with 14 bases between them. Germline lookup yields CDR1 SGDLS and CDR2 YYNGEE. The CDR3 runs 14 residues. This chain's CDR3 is CASSYREANYEQYF. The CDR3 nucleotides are TGTGCCAGCAGCTACAGGGAGGCCAACTACGAGCAGTACTTC.

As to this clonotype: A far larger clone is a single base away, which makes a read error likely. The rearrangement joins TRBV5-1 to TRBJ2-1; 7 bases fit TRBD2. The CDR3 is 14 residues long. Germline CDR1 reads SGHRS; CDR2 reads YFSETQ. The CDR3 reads CTSSSAGAYNEQFF. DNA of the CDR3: TGCACCAGCAGCTCGGCGGGGGCCTACAATGAGCAGTTCTTC.

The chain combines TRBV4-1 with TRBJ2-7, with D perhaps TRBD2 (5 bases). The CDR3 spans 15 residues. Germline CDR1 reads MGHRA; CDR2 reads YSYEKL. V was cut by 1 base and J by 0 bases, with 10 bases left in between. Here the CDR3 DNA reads TGCGCCAGCAGCCAAGTGCCGGGAAGCTCCTACGAGCAGTACTTC. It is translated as CASSQVPGSSYEQYF.

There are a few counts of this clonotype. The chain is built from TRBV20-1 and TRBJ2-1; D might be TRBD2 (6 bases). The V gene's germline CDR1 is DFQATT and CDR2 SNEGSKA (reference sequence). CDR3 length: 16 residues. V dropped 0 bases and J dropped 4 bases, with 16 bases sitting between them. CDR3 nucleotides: TGCAGTGCTAGAGATGGTCGAGCGGGTGGGTACAATGAGCAGTTCTTC. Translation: CSARDGRAGGYNEQFF.

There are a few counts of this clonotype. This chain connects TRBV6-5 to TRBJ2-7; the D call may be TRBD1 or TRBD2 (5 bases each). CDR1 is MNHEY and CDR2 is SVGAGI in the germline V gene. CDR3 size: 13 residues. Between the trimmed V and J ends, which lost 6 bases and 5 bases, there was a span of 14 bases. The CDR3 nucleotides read TGTGCCAGCAGGTCGGGGCAGCGACACGAGCAGTACTTC. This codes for CASRSGQRHEQYF.

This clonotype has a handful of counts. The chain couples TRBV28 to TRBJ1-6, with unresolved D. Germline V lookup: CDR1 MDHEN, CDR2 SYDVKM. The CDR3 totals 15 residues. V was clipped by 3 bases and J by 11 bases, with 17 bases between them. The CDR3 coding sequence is TGTGCCAGCAGTTTGGGTGGCGGGGTCGAGCCACCCCTCCACTTT. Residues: CASSLGGGVEPPLHF.

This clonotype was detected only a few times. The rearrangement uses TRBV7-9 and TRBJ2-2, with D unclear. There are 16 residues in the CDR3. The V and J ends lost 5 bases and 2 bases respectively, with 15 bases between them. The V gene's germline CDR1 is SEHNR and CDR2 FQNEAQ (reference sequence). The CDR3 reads CASSRPYRVNTGELFF. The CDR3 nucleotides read TGTGCCAGCAGCCGGCCGTACCGTGTAAACACCGGGGAGCTGTTTTTT.

In nucleotides, the CDR3 is TGTGCCAGCAGCCAAGGAGGTCCGGCTAGCGGGGGGTCTGAGCAGTTCTTC. The encoded protein is CASSQGGPASGGSEQFF. This chain connects TRBV4-2 to TRBJ2-1, with TRBD2 matching over 11 bases. The CDR3 runs to 17 residues. V shed 1 base and J 9 bases; nucleotides not matched to a gene: 11. Germline V lookup: CDR1 LGHNA, CDR2 YNFKEQ.

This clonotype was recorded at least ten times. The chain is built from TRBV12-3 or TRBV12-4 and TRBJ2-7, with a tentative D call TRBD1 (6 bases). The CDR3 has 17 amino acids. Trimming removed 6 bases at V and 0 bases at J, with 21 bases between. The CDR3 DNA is TGTGCCAGCAGCCCGACCACCGGGACACCAAGCTCCTACGAGCAGTACTTC. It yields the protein CASSPTTGTPSSYEQYF.

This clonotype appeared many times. The DNA for the CDR3 is TGTGCCAGCAGCCCAGCCCCCGGGGCGATCGACATTCAGTACTTC. Protein product: CASSPAPGAIDIQYF. This chain links TRBV7-8 with TRBJ2-4, with D perhaps assigned TRBD1 or TRBD2 (5 bases each). Trimming removed 5 bases from V and 8 bases from J, with 19 bases in between. The length of the CDR3 is 15 residues. Germline V gene sequence: CDR1 SGHVS, CDR2 FQNEAQ.

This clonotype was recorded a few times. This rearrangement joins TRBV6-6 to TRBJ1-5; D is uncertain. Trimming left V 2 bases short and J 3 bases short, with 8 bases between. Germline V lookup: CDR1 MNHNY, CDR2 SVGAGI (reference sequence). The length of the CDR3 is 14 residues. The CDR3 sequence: CASSYRGYNQPQHF. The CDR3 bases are TGTGCCAGCAGTTACCGCGGTTACAATCAGCCCCAGCATTTT.

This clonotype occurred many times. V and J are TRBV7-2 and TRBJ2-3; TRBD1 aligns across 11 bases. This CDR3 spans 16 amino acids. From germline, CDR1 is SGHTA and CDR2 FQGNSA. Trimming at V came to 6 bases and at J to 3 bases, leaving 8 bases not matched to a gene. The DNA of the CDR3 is TGTGCCAGCAGTTCGAGGACAGGGGGCGCGACAGATACGCAGTATTTT. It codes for CASSSRTGGATDTQYF.

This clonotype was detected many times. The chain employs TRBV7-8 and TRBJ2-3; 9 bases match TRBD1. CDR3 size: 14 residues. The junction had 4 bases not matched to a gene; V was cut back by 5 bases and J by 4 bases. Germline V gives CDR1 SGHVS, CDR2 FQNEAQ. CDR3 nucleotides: TGTGCCAGCAGCGCCACAGGGGGCGCAGATACGCAGTATTTT. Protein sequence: CASSATGGADTQYF.

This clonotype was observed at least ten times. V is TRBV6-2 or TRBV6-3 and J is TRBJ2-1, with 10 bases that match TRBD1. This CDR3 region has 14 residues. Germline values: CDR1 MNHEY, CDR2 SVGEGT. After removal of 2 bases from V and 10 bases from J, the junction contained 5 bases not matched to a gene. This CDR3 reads CASSYRTGGGEQFF. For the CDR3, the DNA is TGTGCCAGCAGTTACCGGACAGGGGGAGGCGAGCAGTTCTTC.

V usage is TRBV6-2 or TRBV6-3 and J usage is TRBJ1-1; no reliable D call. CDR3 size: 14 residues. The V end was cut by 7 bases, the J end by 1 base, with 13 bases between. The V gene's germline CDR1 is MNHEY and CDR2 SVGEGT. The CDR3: CASNWGWENTEAFF. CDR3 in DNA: TGTGCCAGCAACTGGGGTTGGGAGAACACTGAAGCTTTCTTT.

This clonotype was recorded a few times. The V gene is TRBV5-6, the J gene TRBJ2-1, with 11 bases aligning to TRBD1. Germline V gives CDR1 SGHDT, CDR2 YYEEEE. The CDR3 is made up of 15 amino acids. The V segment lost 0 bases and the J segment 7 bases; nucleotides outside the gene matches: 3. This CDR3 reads CASSLEGQGDNEQFF. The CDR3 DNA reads TGTGCCAGCAGCTTGGAGGGACAGGGGGATAATGAGCAGTTCTTC.

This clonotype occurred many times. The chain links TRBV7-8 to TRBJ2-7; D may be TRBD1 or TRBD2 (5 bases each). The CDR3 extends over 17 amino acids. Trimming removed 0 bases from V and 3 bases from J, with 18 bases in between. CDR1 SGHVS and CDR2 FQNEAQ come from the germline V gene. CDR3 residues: CASSLAGIGTVSYEQYF. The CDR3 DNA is TGTGCCAGCAGCTTAGCGGGGATAGGGACGGTCAGCTACGAGCAGTACTTC.

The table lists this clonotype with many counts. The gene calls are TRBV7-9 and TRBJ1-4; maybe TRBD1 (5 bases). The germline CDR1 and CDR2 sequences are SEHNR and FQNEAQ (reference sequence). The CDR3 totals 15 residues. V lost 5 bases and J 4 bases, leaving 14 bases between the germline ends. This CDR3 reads CASSLRDGSNEKLFF. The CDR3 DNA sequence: TGTGCCAGCAGCCTCCGGGACGGTAGTAATGAAAAACTGTTTTTT. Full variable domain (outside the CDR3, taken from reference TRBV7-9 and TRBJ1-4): DTGVSQNPRHKITKRGQNVTFRCDPISEHNRLYWYRQTLGQGPEFLTYFQNEAQLEKSRLLSDRFSAERPKGSFSTLEIQRTEQGDSAMYLCASSLRDGSNEKLFFGSGTQLSVL.

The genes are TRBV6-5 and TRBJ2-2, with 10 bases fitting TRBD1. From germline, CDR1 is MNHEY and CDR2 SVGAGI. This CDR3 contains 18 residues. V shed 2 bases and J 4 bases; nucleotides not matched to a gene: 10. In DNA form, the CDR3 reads TGTGCCAGCAGTTACACATGGACAGGGGGTTCGGTCACCGGGGAGCTGTTTTTT. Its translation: CASSYTWTGGSVTGELFF.

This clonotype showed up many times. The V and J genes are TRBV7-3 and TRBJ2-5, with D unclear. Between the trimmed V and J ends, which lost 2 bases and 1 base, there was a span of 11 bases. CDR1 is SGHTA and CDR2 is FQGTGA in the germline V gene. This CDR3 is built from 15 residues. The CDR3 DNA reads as TGTGCCAGCAGCTTAGTTCAGGAACCCCAAGAGACCCAGTACTTC. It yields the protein CASSLVQEPQETQYF. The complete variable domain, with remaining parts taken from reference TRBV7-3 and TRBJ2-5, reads GAGVSQTPSNKVTEKGKYVELRCDPISGHTALYWYRQSLGQGPEFLIYFQGTGAADDSGLPNDRFFAVRPEGSVSTLKIQRTERGDSAVYLCASSLVQEPQETQYFGPGTRLLVL.

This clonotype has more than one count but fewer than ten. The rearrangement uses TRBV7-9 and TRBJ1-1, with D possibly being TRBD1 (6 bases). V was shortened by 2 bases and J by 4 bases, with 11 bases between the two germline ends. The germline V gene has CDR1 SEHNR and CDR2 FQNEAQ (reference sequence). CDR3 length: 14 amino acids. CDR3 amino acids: CASSLTGGRTEAFF. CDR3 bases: TGTGCCAGCAGCTTAACTGGGGGGCGCACTGAAGCTTTCTTT.

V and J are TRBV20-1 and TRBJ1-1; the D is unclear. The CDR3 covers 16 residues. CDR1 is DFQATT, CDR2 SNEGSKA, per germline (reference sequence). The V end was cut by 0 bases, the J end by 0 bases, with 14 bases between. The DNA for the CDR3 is TGCAGTGCTAGAGATGAAGAGGATGTGATGAACACTGAAGCTTTCTTT. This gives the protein CSARDEEDVMNTEAFF.

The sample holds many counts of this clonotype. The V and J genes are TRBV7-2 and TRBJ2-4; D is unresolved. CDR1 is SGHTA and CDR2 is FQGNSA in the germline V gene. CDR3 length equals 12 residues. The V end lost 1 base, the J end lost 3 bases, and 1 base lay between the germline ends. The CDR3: CASSLDKNIQYF. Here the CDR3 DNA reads TGTGCCAGCAGCTTAGACAAAAACATTCAGTACTTC.

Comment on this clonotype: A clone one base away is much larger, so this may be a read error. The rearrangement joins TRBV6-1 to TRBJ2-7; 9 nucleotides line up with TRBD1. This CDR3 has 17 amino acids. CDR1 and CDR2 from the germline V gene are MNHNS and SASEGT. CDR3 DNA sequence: TGTGTCAGCAGTGCCCTTACTCTGGACAGGGGAGCCTACGAGCAGTACTTC. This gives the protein CVSSALTLDRGAYEQYF.

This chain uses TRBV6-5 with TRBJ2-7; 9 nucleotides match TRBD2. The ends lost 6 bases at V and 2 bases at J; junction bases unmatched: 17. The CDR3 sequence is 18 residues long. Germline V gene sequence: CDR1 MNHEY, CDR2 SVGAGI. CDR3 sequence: CASSYRRLAVMLTYEQYF. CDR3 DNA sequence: TGTGCCAGCAGCTACCGACGACTAGCGGTGATGTTAACCTACGAGCAGTACTTC.

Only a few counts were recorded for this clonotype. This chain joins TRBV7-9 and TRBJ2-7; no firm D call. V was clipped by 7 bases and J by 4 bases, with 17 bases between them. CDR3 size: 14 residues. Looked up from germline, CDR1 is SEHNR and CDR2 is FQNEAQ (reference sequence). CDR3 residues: CASTSSEVEYEQYF. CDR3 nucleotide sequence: TGTGCCAGCACCAGTTCCGAGGTAGAGTACGAGCAGTACTTC.